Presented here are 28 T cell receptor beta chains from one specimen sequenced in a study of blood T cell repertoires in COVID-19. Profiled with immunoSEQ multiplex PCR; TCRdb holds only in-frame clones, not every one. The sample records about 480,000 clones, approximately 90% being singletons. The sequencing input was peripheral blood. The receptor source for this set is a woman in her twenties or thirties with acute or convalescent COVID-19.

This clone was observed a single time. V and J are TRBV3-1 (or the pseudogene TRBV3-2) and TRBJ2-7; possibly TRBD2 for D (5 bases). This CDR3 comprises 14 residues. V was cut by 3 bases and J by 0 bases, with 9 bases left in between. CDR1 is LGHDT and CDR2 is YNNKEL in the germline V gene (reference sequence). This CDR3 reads CASSQAGPSYEQYF. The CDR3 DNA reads TGTGCCAGCAGCCAGGCGGGCCCCTCCTACGAGCAGTACTTC.

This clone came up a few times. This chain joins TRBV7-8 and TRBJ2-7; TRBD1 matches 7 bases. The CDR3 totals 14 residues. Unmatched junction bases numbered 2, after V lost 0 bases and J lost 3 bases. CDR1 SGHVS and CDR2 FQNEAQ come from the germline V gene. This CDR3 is CASSLAGTDYEQYF. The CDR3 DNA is TGTGCCAGCAGCTTAGCAGGGACAGACTACGAGCAGTACTTC. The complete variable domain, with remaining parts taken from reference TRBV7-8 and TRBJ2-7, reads GAGVSQSPRYKVAKRGQDVALRCDPISGHVSLFWYQQALGQGPEFLTYFQNEAQLDKSGLPSDRFFAERPEGSVSTLKIQRTQQEDSAVYLCASSLAGTDYEQYFGPGTRLTVT.

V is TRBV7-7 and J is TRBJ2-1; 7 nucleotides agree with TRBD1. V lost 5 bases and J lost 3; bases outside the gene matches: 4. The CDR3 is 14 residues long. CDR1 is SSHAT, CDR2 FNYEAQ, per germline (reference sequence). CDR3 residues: CASSPRTGYNEQFF. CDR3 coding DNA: TGTGCCAGCAGCCCTCGGACAGGCTACAATGAGCAGTTCTTC.

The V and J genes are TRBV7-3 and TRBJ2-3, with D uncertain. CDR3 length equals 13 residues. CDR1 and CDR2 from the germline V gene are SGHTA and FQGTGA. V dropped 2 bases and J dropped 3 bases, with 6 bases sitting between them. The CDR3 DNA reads TGTGCCAGCAGCTTAGTCAGGACAGATACGCAGTATTTT. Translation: CASSLVRTDTQYF.

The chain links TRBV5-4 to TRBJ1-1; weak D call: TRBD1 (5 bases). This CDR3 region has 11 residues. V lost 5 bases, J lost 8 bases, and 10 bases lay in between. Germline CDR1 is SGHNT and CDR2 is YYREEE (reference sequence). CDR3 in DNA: TGTGCCAGCAGATTAGGACAAGAAGCTTTCTTT. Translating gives CASRLGQEAFF.

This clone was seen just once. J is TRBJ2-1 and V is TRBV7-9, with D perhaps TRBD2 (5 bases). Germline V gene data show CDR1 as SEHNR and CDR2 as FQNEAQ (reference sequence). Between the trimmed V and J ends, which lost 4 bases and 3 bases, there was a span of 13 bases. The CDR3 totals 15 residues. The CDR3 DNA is TGTGCCAGCAGCTCCATCGGAGGCGACTACAATGAGCAGTTCTTC. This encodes CASSSIGGDYNEQFF.

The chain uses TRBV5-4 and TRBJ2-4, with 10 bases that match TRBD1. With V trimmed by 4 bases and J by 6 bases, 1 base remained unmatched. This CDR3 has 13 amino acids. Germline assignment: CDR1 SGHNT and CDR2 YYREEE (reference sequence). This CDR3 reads CASSRTGGNIQYF. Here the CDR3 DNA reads TGTGCCAGCAGCCGGACAGGGGGAAACATTCAGTACTTC.

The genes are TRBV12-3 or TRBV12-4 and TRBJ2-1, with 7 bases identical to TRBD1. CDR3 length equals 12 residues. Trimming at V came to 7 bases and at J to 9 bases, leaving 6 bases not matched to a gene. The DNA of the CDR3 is TGTGCCAGCACGACAGGGTTGGGTGAGCAGTTCTTC. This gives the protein CASTTGLGEQFF.

DNA for the CDR3: TGTGCCAGCTCAGAAACAGGGGCAACTAATGAAAAACTGTTTTTT. This translates into CASSETGATNEKLFF. The chain links TRBV18 to TRBJ1-4; 7 bases align to TRBD1. Germline CDR1 and CDR2: KGHSH and LQKENI. The CDR3 length is 15 residues. Trimming removed 5 bases from V and 0 bases from J; junction bases left unmatched: 3.

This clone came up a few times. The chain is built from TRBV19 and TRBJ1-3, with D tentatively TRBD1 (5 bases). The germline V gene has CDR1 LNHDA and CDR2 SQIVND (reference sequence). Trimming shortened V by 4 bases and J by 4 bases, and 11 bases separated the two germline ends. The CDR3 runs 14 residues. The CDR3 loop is CASSTGVAGNTIYF. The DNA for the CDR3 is TGTGCCAGTAGTACGGGGGTCGCCGGAAACACCATATATTTT.

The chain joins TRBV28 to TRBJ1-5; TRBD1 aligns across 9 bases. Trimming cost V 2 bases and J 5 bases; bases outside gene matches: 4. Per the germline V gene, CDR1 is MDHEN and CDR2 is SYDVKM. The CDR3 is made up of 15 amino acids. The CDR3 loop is CASSLQTGGDQPQHF. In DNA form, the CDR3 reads TGTGCCAGCAGTTTACAAACAGGGGGCGATCAGCCCCAGCATTTT.

The DNA of the CDR3 is TGTGCCACCCGGGACAGGGGGCATGGCTACACCTTC. Amino acid sequence: CATRDRGHGYTF. V is TRBV28 and J is TRBJ1-2; TRBD1 matches at 12 bases. V lost 10 bases and J lost 6; bases outside the gene matches: 3. CDR1 and CDR2 (germline): MDHEN, SYDVKM. This CDR3 has 12 residues.

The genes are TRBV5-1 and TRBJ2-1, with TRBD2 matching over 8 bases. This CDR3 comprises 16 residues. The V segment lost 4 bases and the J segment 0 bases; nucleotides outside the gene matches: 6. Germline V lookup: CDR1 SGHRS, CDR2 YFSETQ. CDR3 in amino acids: CASSPSAGGSYNEQFF. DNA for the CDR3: TGCGCCAGCAGCCCCTCGGCGGGGGGCTCCTACAATGAGCAGTTCTTC.

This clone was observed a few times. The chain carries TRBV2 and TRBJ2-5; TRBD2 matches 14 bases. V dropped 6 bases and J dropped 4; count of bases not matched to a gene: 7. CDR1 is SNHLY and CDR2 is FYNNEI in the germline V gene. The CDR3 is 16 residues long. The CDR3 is CASSHRLAGGRETQYF. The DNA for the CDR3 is TGTGCCAGCAGCCACCGACTAGCGGGGGGGAGAGAGACCCAGTACTTC.

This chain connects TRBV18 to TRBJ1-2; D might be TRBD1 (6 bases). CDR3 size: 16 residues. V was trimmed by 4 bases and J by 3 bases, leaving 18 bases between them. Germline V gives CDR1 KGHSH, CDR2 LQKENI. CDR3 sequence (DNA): TGTGCCAGCTCACACGCCACTACAGGGTATGACTATGGCTACACCTTC. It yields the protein CASSHATTGYDYGYTF. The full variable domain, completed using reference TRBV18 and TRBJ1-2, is NAGVMQNPRHLVRRRGQEARLRCSPMKGHSHVYWYRQLPEEGLKFMVYLQKENIIDESGMPKERFSAEFPKEGPSILRIQQVVRGDSAAYFCASSHATTGYDYGYTFGSGTRLTVV.

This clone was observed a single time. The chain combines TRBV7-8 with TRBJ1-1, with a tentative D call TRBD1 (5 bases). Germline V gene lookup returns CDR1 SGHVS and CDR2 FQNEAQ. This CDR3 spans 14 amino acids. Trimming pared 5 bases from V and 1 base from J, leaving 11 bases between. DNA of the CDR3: TGTGCCAGCAGCCCAGGGCGGGGGAACACTGAAGCTTTCTTT. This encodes CASSPGRGNTEAFF.

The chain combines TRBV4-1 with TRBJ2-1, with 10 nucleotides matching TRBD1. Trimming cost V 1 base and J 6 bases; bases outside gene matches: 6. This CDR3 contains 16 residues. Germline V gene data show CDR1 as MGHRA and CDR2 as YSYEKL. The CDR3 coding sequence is TGCGCCAGCAGCCAAGGCAGGGACAGGGGCTTCAATGAGCAGTTCTTC. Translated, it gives CASSQGRDRGFNEQFF.

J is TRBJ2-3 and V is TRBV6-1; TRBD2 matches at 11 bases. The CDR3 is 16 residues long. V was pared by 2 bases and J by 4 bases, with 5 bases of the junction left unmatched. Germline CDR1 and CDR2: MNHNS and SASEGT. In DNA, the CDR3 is TGTGCCAGCAGTGAATTAGCGGGGGGGCCCCCAGATACGCAGTATTTT. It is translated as CASSELAGGPPDTQYF.

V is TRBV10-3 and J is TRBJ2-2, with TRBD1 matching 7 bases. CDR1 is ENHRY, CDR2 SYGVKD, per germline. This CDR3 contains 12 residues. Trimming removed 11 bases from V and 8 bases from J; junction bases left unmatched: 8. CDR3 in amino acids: CALGDRAGELFF. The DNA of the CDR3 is TGTGCCCTCGGGGACAGAGCTGGGGAGCTGTTTTTT.

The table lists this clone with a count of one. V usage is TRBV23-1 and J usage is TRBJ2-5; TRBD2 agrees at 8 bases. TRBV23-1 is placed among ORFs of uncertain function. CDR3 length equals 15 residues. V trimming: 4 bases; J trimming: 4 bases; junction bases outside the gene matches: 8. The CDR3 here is CASSLRGGTGETQYF. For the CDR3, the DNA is TGCGCCAGCAGTCTCCGGGGGGGGACTGGAGAGACCCAGTACTTC.

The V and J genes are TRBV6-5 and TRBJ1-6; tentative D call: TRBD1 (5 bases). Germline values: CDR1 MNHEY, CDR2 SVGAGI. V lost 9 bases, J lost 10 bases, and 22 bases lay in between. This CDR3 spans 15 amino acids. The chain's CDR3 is CASLTRRDLLSPLHF. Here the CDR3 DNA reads TGTGCCAGTTTGACGAGGAGGGACCTTTTATCACCCCTCCACTTT.

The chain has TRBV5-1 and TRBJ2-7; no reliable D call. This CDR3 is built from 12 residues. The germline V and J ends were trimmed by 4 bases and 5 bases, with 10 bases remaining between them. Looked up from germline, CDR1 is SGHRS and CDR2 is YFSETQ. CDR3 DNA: TGCGCCAGCAGCAACGTCCAGGACGAGCAGTACTTC. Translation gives CASSNVQDEQYF.

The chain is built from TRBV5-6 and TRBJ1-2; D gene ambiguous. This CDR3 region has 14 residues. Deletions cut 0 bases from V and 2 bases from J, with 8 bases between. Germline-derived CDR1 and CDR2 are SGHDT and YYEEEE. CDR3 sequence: CASSLGQINYGYTF. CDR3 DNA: TGTGCCAGCAGCTTGGGGCAGATCAACTATGGCTACACCTTC.

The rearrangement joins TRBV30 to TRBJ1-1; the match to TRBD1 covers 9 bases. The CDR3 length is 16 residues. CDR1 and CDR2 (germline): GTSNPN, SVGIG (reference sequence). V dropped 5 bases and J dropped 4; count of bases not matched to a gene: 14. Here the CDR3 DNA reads TGTGCCTGGTTGCCCTCTCCCGGGACAGGGCTCACTGAAGCTTTCTTT. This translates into CAWLPSPGTGLTEAFF.

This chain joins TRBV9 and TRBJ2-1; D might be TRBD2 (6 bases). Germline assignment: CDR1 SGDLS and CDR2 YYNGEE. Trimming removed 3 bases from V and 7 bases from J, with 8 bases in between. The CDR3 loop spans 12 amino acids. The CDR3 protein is CASSGAGNEQFF. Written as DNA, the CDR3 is TGTGCCAGCAGCGGGGCGGGGAATGAGCAGTTCTTC.

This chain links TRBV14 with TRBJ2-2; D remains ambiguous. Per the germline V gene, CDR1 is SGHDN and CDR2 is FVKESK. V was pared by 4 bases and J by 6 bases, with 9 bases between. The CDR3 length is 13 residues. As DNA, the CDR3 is TGTGCCAGCAGCCTAGCTGGGTCCGGGGAGCTGTTTTTT. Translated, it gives CASSLAGSGELFF. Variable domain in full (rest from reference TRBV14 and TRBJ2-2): EAGVTQFPSHSVIEKGQTVTLRCDPISGHDNLYWYRRVMGKEIKFLLHFVKESKQDESGMPNNRFLAERTGGTYSTLKVQPAELEDSGVYFCASSLAGSGELFFGEGSRLTVL.

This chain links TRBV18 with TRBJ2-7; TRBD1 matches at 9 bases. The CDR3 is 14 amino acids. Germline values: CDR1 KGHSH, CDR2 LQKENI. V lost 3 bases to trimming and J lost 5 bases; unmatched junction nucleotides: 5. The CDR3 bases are TGTGCCAGCTCACCCTGGACAGGGGACAACGAGCAGTACTTC. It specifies CASSPWTGDNEQYF. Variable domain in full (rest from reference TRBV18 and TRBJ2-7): NAGVMQNPRHLVRRRGQEARLRCSPMKGHSHVYWYRQLPEEGLKFMVYLQKENIIDESGMPKERFSAEFPKEGPSILRIQQVVRGDSAAYFCASSPWTGDNEQYFGPGTRLTVT.

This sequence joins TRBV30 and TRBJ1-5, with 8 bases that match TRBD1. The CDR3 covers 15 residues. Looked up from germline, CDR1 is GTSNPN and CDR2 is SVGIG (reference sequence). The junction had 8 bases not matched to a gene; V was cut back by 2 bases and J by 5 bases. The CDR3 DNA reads TGTGCCTGGAGTCTCTGGACAGGGTTGGATCAGCCCCAGCATTTT. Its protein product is CAWSLWTGLDQPQHF. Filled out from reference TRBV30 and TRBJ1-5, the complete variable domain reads SQTIHQWPATLVQPVGSPLSLECTVEGTSNPNLYWYRQAAGRGLQLLFYSVGIGQISSEVPQNLSASRPQDRQFILSSKKLLLSDSGFYLCAWSLWTGLDQPQHFGDGTRLSIL.